The rows below give T cell receptor beta chains drawn from one sample of a study of blood T cell repertoires in COVID-19. The assay was immunoSEQ multiplex PCR, and TCRdb's table has in-frame clones only and misses some. The sample records over 200,000 clones, 70% to 90% being singletons. Sequenced sample: peripheral blood. The receptor set was obtained from a woman aged 18 to 35 who had recovered from COVID-19. Both conserved end residues are part of each CDR3. The D gene is left open where the match is weak. Some rows mark clone size as missing; the rest say once, few, many or name a class of expanded clone.

cdr3_aa cdr3_nt v_call clone_size d_call j_call
CAISEAIPGVNSPLHF TGTGCCATCAGTGAGGCCATACCGGGGGTTAATTCACCCCTCCACTTT TRBV10-3 few - TRBJ1-6
CSVGTSTYEQYF TGCAGCGTGGGGACATCTACCTACGAGCAGTACTTC TRBV29-1 - - TRBJ2-7
CASSYNSEAFF TGTGCCAGCAGTTATAACTCTGAAGCTTTCTTT TRBV6-2/TRBV6-3 - - TRBJ1-1
CASSAPRPTSGSSFFSYNEQFF TGCGCCAGCAGCGCCCCGCGACCGACTAGCGGGAGTTCCTTTTTTTCCTACAATGAGCAGTTCTTC TRBV5-1 - TRBD2 TRBJ2-1
CASSPKHTDTQYF TGTGCCAGCAGCCCCAAGCACACAGATACGCAGTATTTT TRBV3-1/TRBV3-2 - - TRBJ2-3
CASSPQGVGNYGYTF TGTGCCAGCAGCCCCCAAGGGGTCGGTAACTATGGCTACACCTTC TRBV9 once - TRBJ1-2
CASSLAAGVTDTQYF TGTGCCAGCAGCTTAGCGGCGGGAGTTACAGATACGCAGTATTTT TRBV7-9 - TRBD2 TRBJ2-3
CASSPKAGLTYNEQFF TGTGCCAGCAGCCCTAAAGCGGGATTAACCTACAATGAGCAGTTCTTC TRBV28 - TRBD2 TRBJ2-1
CASNPGGGELFF TGTGCCAGCAACCCGGGGGGCGGGGAGCTGTTTTTT TRBV6-2/TRBV6-3 - TRBD2 TRBJ2-2
CASSQEKGSSLETQYF TGCGCCAGCAGCCAAGAGAAGGGGTCATCATTGGAGACCCAGTACTTC TRBV4-1 once - TRBJ2-5
CASSQESSTEAFF TGCGCCAGCAGCCAAGAATCATCCACTGAAGCTTTCTTT TRBV4-3 - - TRBJ1-1
CASSVRVAGYNEQFF TGTGCCAGCAGCGTAAGGGTAGCGGGTTACAATGAGCAGTTCTTC TRBV9 - TRBD2 TRBJ2-1
CASSSSAAVGNEQFF TGTGCCAGCAGTTCTTCAGCGGCGGTTGGGAATGAGCAGTTCTTC TRBV2 few - TRBJ2-1
CASLSRSKTEQFF TGTGCCAGCCTATCCCGGAGTAAGACCGAGCAGTTCTTC TRBV2 - - TRBJ2-1
CASSPFDSANTGELFF TGTGCCAGCTCACCTTTCGACAGCGCGAACACCGGGGAGCTGTTTTTT TRBV18 - - TRBJ2-2
CASSMGTGLEAFF TGTGCCAGTAGTATGGGGACAGGGCTTGAAGCTTTCTTT TRBV19 - TRBD1 TRBJ1-1
CASSLRRENDYEQYF TGTGCCAGCAGCTTAAGGCGGGAGAACGACTACGAGCAGTACTTC TRBV13 - TRBD2 TRBJ2-7